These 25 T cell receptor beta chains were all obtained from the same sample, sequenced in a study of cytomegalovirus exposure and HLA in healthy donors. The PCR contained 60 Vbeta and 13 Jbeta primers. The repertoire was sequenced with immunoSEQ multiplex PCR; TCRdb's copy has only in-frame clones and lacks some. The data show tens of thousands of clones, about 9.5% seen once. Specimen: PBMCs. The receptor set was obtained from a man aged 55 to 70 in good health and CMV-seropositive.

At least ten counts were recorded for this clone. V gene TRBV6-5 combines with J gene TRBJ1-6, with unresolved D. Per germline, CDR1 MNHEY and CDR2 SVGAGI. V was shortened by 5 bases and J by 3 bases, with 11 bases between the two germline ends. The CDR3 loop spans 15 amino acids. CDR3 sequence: CASSIGRDYNSPLHF. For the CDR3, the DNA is TGTGCCAGCAGTATCGGACGGGACTATAATTCACCCCTCCACTTT.

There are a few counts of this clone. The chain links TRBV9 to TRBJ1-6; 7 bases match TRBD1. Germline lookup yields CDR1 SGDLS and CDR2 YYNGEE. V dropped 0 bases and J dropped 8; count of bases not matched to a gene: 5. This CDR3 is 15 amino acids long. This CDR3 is CASSVDDRVDSPLHF. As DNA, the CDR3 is TGTGCCAGCAGCGTAGACGACAGGGTAGATTCACCCCTCCACTTT. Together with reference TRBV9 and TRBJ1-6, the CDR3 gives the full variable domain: DSGVTQTPKHLITATGQRVTLRCSPRSGDLSVYWYQQSLDQGLQFLIQYYNGEERAKGNILERFSAQQFPDLHSELNLSSLELGDSALYFCASSVDDRVDSPLHFGNGTRLTVT.

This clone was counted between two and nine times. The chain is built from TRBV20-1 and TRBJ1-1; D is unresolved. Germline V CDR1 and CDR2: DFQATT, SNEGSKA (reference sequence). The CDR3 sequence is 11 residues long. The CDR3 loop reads CSAPLVLLAFF. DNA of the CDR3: TGCAGCGCTCCATTAGTTCTACTAGCTTTCTTT.

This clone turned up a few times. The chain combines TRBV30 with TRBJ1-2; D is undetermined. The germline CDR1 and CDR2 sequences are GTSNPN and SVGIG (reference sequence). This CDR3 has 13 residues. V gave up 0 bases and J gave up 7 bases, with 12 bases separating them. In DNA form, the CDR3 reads TGTGCCTGGAGTGTATCAGGTCGGGGTGGCTACACCTTC. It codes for CAWSVSGRGGYTF.

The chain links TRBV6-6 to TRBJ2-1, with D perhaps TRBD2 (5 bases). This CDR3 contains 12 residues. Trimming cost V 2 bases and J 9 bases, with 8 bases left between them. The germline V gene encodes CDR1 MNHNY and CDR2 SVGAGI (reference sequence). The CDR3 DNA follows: TGTGCCAGCAGTTACCCTGCGGGTGAGCAGTTCTTC. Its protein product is CASSYPAGEQFF.

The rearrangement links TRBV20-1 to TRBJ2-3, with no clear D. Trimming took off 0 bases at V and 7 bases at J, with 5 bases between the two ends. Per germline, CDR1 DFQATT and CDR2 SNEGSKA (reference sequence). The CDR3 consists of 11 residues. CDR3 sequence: CSARDDYTQYF. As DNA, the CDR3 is TGCAGTGCTAGAGACGACTATACGCAGTATTTT.

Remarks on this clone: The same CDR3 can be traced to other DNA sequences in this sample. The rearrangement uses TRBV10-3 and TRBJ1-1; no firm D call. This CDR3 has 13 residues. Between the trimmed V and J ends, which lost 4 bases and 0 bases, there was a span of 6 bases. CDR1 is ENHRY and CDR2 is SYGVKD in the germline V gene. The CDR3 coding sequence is TGTGCCATCAGTGGAGTAATGAACACTGAAGCTTTCTTT. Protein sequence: CAISGVMNTEAFF.

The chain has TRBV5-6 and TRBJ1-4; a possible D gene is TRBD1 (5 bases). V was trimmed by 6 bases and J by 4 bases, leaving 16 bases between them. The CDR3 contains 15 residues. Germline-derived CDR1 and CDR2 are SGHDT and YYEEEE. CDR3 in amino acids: CASTRDRRGNEKLFF. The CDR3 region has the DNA TGTGCCAGCACCAGGGATCGGAGGGGTAATGAAAAACTGTTTTTT.

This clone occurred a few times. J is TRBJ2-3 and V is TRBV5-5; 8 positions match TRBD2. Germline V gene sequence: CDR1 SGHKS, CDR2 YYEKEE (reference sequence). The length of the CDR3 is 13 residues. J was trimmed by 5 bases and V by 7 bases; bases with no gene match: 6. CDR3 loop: CASGRGAKDTQYF. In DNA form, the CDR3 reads TGTGCCAGCGGGCGGGGGGCCAAAGATACGCAGTATTTT.

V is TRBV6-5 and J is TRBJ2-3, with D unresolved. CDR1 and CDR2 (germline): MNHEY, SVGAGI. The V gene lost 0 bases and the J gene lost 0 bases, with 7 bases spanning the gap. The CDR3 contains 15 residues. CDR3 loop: CASSYSFPSTDTQYF. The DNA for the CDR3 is TGTGCCAGCAGTTACTCTTTCCCAAGCACAGATACGCAGTATTTT.

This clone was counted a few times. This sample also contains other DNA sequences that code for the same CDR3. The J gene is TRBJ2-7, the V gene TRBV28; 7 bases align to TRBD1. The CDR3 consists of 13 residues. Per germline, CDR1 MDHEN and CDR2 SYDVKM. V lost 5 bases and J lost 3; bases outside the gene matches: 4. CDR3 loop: CASSEGQYYEQYV. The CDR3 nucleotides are TGTGCCAGCAGTGAGGGACAGTACTACGAGCAGTACGTC.

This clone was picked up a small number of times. The CDR3 bases are TGTGCCTGGAATGCGGGAGGGCCGAATACGCAGTATTTT. Encoded protein: CAWNAGGPNTQYF. This chain uses TRBV30 with TRBJ2-3; 9 bases agree with TRBD2. Unmatched junction bases numbered 6, after V lost 4 bases and J lost 7 bases. Germline lookup yields CDR1 GTSNPN and CDR2 SVGIG (reference sequence). The CDR3 extends over 13 amino acids.

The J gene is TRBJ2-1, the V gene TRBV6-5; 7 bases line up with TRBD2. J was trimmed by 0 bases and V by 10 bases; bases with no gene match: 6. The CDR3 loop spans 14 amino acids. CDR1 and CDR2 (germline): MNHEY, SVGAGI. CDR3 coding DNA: TGTGCCACTCGGGGCGGGAGCTCCTACAATGAGCAGTTCTTC. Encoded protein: CATRGGSSYNEQFF.

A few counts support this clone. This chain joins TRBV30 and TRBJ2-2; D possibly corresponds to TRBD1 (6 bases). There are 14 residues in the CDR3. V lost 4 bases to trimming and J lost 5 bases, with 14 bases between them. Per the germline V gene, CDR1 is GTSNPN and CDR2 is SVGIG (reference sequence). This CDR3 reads CAWKGDMGTGELFF. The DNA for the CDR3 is TGTGCCTGGAAAGGGGACATGGGGACCGGGGAGCTGTTTTTT.

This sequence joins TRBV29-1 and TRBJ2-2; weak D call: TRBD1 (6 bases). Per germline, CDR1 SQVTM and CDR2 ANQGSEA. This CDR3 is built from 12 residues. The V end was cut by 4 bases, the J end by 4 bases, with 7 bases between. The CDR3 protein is CSVGGGTGELFF. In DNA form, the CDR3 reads TGCAGCGTTGGAGGGGGCACCGGGGAGCTGTTTTTT.

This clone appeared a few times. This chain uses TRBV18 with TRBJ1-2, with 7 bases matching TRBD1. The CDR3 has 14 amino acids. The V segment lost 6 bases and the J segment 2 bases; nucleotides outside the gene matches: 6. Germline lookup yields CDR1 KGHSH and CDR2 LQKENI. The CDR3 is CASSLGTVNYGYTF. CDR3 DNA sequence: TGTGCCAGCTCGCTTGGGACAGTGAACTATGGCTACACCTTC.

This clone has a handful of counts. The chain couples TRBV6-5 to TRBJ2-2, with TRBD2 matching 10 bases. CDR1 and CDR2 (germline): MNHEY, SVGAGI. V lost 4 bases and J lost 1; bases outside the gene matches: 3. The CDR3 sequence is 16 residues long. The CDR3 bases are TGTGCCAGCAGTTCCTGGACTAGCGGGAACACCGGGGAGCTGTTTTTT. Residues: CASSSWTSGNTGELFF.

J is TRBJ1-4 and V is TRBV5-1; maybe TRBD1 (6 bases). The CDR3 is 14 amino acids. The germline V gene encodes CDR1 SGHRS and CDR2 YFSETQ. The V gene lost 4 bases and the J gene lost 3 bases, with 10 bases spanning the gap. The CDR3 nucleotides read TGCGCCAGCAGCGTCACAGGGTCTAATGAAAAACTGTTTTTT. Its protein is CASSVTGSNEKLFF.

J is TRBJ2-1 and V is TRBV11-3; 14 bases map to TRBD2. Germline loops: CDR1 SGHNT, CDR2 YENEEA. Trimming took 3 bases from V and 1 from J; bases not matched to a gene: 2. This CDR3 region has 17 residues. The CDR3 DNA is TGTGCCAGCAGCTTCGGGACTAGCGGGGGATCCTACAATGAGCAGTTCTTC. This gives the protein CASSFGTSGGSYNEQFF.

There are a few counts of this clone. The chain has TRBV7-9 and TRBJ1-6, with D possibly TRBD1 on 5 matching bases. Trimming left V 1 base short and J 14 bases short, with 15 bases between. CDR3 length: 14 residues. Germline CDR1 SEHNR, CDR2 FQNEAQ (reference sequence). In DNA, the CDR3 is TGTGCCAGCAGCTTAGGTGCGTCGGGGGAAACCCTCCACTTT. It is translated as CASSLGASGETLHF.

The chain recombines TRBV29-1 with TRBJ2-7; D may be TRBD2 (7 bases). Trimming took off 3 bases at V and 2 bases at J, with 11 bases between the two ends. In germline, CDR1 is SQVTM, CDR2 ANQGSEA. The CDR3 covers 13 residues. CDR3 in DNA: TGCAGCGTTGATCCGGGGGGCACCTACGAGCAGTACTTC. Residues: CSVDPGGTYEQYF.

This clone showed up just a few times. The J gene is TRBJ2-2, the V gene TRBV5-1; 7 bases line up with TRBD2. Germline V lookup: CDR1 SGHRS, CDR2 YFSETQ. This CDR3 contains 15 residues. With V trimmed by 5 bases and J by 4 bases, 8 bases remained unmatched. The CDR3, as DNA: TGCGCCAGCAGGGCGGGGGACGGAGGCACCGGGGAGCTGTTTTTT. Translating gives CASRAGDGGTGELFF.

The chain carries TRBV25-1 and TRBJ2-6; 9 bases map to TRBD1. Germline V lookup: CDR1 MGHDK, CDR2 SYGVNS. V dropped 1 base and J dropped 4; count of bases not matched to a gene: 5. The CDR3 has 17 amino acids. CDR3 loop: CASSESQGAGGANVLTF. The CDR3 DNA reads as TGTGCCAGCAGTGAATCACAGGGGGCGGGAGGGGCCAACGTCCTGACTTTC.

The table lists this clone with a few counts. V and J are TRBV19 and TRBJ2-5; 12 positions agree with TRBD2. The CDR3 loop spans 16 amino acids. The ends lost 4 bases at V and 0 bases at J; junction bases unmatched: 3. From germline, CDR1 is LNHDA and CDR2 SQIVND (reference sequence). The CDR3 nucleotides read TGTGCCAGTAGTAACGGACTAGCGGGAAACCAAGAGACCCAGTACTTC. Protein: CASSNGLAGNQETQYF. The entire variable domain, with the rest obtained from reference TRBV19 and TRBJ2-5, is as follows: DGGITQSPKYLFRKEGQNVTLSCEQNLNHDAMYWYRQDPGQGLRLIYYSQIVNDFQKGDIAEGYSVSREKKESFPLTVTSAQKNPTAFYLCASSNGLAGNQETQYFGPGTRLLVL.

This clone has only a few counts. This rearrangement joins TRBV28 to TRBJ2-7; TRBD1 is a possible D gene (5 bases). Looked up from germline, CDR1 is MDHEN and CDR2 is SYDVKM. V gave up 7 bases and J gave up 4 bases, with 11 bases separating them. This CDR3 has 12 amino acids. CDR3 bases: TGTGCCAGCAAGCCCCAGGGATACGAGCAGTACTTC. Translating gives CASKPQGYEQYF.